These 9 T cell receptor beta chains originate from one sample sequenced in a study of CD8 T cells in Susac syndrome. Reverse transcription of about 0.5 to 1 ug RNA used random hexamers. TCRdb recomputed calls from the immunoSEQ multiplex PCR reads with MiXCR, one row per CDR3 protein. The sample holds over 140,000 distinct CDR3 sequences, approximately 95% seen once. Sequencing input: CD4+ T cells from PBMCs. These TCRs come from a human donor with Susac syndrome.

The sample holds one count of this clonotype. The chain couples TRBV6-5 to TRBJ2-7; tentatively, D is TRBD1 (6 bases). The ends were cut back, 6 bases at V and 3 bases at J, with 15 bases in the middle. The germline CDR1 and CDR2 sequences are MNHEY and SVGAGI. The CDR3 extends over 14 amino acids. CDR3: CASRTGGRVYEQYF. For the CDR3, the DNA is TGTGCCAGCAGGACTGGGGGCAGGGTCTACGAGCAGTACTTC.

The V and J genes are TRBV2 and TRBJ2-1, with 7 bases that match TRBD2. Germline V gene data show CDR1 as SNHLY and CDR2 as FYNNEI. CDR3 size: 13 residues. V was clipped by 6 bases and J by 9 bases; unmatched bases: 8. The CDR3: CASSGGSFSEQFF. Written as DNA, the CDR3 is TGTGCCAGCAGCGGGGGGTCGTTTAGTGAGCAGTTCTTC.

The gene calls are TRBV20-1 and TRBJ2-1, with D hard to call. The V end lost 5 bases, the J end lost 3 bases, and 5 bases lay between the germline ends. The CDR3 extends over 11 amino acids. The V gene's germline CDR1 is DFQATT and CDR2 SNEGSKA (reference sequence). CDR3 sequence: CSALGYNEQFF. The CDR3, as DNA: TGCAGTGCTCTGGGCTACAATGAGCAGTTCTTC.

This CDR3 is CSARFLHQETQYF. CDR3 bases: TGCAGTGCGAGGTTCTTGCACCAAGAGACCCAGTACTTC. The chain links TRBV20-1 to TRBJ2-5; D gene uncertain. With 6 bases removed from V and 0 bases from J, the gap between germline ends came to 11 bases. CDR1 DFQATT and CDR2 SNEGSKA come from the germline V gene (reference sequence). The CDR3 extends over 13 amino acids.

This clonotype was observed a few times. The CDR3: CATSENTGELFF. The CDR3 region has the DNA TGTGCCACCAGTGAGAACACCGGGGAGCTGTTTTTT. V usage is TRBV24-1 and J usage is TRBJ2-2; D call uncertain. Trimming took off 4 bases at V and 1 base at J, with 0 bases between the two ends. Germline V CDR1 and CDR2: KGHDR, SFDVKD. The CDR3 is made up of 12 amino acids.

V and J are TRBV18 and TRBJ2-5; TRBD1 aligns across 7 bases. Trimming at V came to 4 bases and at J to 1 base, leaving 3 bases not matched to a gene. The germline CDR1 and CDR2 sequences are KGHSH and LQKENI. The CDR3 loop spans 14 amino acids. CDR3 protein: CASSHRDSQETQYF. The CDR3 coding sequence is TGTGCCAGCTCACACAGGGACAGCCAAGAGACCCAGTACTTC.

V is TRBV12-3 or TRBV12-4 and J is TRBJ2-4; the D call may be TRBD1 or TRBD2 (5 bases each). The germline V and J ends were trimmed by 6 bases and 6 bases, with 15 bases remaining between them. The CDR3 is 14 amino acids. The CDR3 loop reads CASSPTAGGNIQYF. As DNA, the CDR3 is TGTGCCAGCAGCCCGACAGCCGGAGGAAACATTCAGTACTTC.

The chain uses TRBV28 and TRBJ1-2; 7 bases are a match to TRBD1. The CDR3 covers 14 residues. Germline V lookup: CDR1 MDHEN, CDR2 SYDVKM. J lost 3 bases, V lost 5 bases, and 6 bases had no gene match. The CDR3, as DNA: TGTGCCAGCAGTCAACAGGGGATCGACTATGGCTACACCTTC. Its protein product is CASSQQGIDYGYTF.

The CDR3 region has the DNA TGTGCCAGCAGCCAAGGGGGGGCCGGGAGAAACCTTTACGAGCAGTACTTC. Translation gives CASSQGGAGRNLYEQYF. This chain joins TRBV4-2 and TRBJ2-7; possibly TRBD1 or TRBD2 for D (6 bases each). V lost 1 base to trimming and J lost 4 bases, with 20 bases between them. The CDR3 sequence is 17 residues long. From germline, CDR1 is LGHNA and CDR2 YNFKEQ.